Listed here is a single TCR beta chain. The CDR3 is 14 amino acids. Per the germline V gene, CDR1 is MNHEY and CDR2 is SMNVEV (reference sequence). V dropped 5 bases and J dropped 6; count of bases not matched to a gene: 9. The source of the sample is a study of blood T cell repertoires in COVID-19. Study as a whole: Material from acute and convalescent COVID-19 was sourced from the United States, Italy and Spain.

Individuals aged roughly 18 to 100 years were recruited from approximately 22 US areas. Participant-reported clinical history was the basis for cohort assignment. Original analysis: Amplifying reference gene primers gave estimates of nucleated cell counts. TCRdb's copy holds only in-frame clones and misses some; the assay was immunoSEQ multiplex PCR. V and J calls plus clone size are reproduced from that table; the DNA served to infer D and trimming. Of about 290,000 clones in the sample, 89% were seen once. This clonotype was sampled from a woman between 40 and 55 years old who had recovered from COVID-19. This sequence joins TRBV27 and TRBJ2-7; TRBD1 agrees at 8 bases. Source material: PBMCs or T cells enriched from blood (not recorded which). DNA for the CDR3: TGTGCCAGCAGTCTGGACAGGGTTCGGAGCGAGCAGTACTTC. This gives the protein CASSLDRVRSEQYF.